The present entry profiles one T cell receptor beta chain with its context. What it binds is unknown. The V and J ends lost 5 bases and 1 base respectively, with 16 bases between them. The CDR3 runs to 15 residues. The germline V gene has CDR1 SGHNT and CDR2 YYREEE (reference sequence). The record originates from a study of cytomegalovirus exposure and HLA in healthy donors. PCR involved 60 Vbeta and 13 Jbeta primers. TCRdb's table, derived via immunoSEQ multiplex PCR, lists solely in-frame clones and lacks some. The sample gives 85,000 to 120,000 clones, 75% of which show up once; around 2.8% is in the top ten. Notes on the study in general: Equally common other TCR beta chains were less clonally expanded than HLA-associated ones, a later analysis found. Of the V segments, some could not be distinguished, including TRBV6-2 and TRBV6-3, and were excluded. A link between a missense DCLRE1C variant and TCR beta V- and J-gene trimming emerged from a later analysis. Several top significant clusters appeared, in a later analysis, to be linked to common viral pathogens.

The TCR was taken from a male donor in good health and CMV-seropositive. The chain employs TRBV5-4 and TRBJ2-7, with D tentatively TRBD1 (5 bases). What was sequenced was PBMCs. The CDR3 coding sequence is TGTGCCAGCAGACCTGACAGCGTGTATTCCTACGAGCAGTACTTC. Its translation is CASRPDSVYSYEQYF.